What follows is one T cell receptor (beta chain) and its context. What it binds is not known. The data originate from a study of T cells after posttransplantation cyclophosphamide. Study conclusions and caveats: Donor-recipient repertoire similarity was low at 1-2 months, rising over year one. After PTCy, TRB diversity resembled that of CNI/methotrexate controls.

Between the trimmed V and J ends, which lost 5 bases and 3 bases, there was a span of 16 bases. The CDR3 spans 15 residues. CDR1 is SNHLY and CDR2 is FYNNEI in the germline V gene. Clones were sequenced by immunoSEQ multiplex PCR, and TCRdb holds only the in-frame ones, with some missing. The sample has about 66,000 clones; about 94% are singletons. The sequenced sample consisted of PBMCs. The genes are TRBV2 and TRBJ1-2, with D possibly TRBD1 on 5 matching bases. This receptor was identified in a woman aged 30 to 39 in good health and a related stem cell transplant donor. CDR3: CASSMTSQGYYGYTF. CDR3 nucleotide sequence: TGTGCCAGCAGTATGACATCTCAGGGCTACTATGGCTACACCTTC.